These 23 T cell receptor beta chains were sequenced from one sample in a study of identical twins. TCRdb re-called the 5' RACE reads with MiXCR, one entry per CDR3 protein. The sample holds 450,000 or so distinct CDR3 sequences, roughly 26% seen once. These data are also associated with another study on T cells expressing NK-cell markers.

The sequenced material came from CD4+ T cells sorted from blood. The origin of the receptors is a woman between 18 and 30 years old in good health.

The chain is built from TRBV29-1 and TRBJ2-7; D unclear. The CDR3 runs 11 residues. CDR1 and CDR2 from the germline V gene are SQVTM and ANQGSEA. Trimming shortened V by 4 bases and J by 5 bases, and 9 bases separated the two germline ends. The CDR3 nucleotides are TGCAGCGTTGCCCTACTGAACGAGCAGTACTTC. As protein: CSVALLNEQYF.

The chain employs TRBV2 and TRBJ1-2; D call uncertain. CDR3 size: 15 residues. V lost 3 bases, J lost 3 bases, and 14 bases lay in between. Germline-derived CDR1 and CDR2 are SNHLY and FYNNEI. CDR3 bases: TGTGCCAGCAGTGATGGCGGCCCGGGAGACTATGGCTACACCTTC. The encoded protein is CASSDGGPGDYGYTF.

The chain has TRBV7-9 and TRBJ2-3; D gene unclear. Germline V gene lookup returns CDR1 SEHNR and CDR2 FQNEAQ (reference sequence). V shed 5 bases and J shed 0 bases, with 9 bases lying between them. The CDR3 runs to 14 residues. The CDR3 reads CASSPVLSTDTQYF. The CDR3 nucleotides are TGTGCCAGCAGCCCCGTCCTAAGCACAGATACGCAGTATTTT. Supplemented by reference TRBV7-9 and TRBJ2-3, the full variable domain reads DTGVSQNPRHKITKRGQNVTFRCDPISEHNRLYWYRQTLGQGPEFLTYFQNEAQLEKSRLLSDRFSAERPKGSFSTLEIQRTEQGDSAMYLCASSPVLSTDTQYFGPGTRLTVL.

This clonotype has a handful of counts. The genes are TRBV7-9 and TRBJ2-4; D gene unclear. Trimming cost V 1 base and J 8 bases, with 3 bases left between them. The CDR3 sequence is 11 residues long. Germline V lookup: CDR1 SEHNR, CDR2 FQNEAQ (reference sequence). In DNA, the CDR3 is TGTGCCAGCAGCTTAGGTGACATTCAGTACTTC. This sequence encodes CASSLGDIQYF.

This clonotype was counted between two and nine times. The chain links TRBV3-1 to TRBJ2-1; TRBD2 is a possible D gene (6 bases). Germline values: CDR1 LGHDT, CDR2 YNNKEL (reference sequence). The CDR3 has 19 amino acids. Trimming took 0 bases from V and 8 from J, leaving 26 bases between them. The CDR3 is CASSQDPTTNGGDDDEQFF. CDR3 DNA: TGTGCCAGCAGCCAAGATCCGACGACTAATGGCGGGGATGACGATGAGCAGTTCTTC.

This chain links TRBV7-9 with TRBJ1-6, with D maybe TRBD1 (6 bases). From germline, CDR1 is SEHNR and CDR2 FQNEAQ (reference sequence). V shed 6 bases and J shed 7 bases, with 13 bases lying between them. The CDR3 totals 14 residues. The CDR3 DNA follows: TGTGCCAGCAGTTTGGACAGCTTAAATTCACCCCTCCACTTT. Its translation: CASSLDSLNSPLHF.

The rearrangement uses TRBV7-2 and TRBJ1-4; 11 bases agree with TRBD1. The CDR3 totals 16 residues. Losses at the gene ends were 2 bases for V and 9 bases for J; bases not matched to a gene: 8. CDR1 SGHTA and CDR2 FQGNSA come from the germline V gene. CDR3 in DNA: TGTGCCAGCAGCTTATCCTGGGGACAGGGGGAGAAAAAACTGTTTTTT. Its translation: CASSLSWGQGEKKLFF.

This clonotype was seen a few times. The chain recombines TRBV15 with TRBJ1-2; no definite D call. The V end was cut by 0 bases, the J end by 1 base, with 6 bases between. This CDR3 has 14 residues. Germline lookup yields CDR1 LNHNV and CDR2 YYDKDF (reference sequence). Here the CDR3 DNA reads TGTGCCACCAGCAGAGATATGTATAACTATGGCTACACCTTC. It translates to CATSRDMYNYGYTF.

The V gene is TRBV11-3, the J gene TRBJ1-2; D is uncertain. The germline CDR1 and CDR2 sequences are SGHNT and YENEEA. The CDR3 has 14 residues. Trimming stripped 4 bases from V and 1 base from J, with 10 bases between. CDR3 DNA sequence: TGTGCCAGCAGCTCCCCCAGCGGTAACTATGGCTACACCTTC. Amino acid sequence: CASSSPSGNYGYTF.

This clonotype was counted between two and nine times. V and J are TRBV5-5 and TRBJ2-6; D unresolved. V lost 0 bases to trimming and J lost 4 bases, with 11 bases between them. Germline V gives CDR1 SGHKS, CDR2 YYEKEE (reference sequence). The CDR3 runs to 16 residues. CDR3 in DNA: TGTGCCAGCAGCTTGGAAGTAATTTGGGGGGCCAACGTCCTGACTTTC. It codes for CASSLEVIWGANVLTF.

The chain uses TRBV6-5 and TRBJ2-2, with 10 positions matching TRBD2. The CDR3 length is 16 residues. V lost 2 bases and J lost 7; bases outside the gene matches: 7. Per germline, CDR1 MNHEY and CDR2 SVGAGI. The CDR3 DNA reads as TGTGCCAGCAGTTACGGGCTAGCGGGAGTCAACGGGGAGCTGTTTTTT. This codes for CASSYGLAGVNGELFF.

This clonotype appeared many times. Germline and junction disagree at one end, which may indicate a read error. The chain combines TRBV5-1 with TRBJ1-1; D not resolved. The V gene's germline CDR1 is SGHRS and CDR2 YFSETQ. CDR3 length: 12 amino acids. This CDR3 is CASSLPNTEAFF. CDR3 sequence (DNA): TGTGCCAGCAGTTTACCGAACACTGAAGCTTTCTTT.

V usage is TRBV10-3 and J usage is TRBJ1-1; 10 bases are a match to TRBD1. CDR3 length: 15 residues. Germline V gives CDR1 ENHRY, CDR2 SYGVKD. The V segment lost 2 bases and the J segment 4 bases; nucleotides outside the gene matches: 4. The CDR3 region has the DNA TGTGCCATCAGTGAGAAGGGACAGGGGACCACTGAAGCTTTCTTT. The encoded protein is CAISEKGQGTTEAFF.

The CDR3 DNA sequence: TGTGCCAGCTCACGTGGGGACGGAGAAAAACTGTTTTTT. It translates to CASSRGDGEKLFF. The V call is TRBV18, the J call TRBJ1-4; possibly TRBD1 for D (5 bases). The CDR3 sequence is 13 residues long. Deletions cut 4 bases from V and 8 bases from J, with 11 bases between. Per germline, CDR1 KGHSH and CDR2 LQKENI.

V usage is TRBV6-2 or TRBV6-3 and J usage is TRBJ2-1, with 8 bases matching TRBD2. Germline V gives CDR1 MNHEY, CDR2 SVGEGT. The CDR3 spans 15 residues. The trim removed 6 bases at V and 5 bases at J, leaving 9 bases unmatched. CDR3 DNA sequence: TGTGCCAGCAGCTCAAGCGGGAGACTTCACAATGAGCAGTTCTTC. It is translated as CASSSSGRLHNEQFF.

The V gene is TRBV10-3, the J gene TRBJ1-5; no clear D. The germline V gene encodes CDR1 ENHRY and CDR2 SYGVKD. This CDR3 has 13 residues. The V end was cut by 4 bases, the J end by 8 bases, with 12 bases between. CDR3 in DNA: TGTGCCATCAGTGCTTCTTCTGGGGAGCCCCAGCATTTT. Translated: CAISASSGEPQHF.

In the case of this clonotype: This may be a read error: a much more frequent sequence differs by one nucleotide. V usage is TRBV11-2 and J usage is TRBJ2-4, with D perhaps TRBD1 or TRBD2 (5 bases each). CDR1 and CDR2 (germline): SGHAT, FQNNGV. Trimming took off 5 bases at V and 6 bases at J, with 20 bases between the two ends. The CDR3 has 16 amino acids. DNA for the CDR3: TGTGCCAGCAGCCAAACCAGGGACCGGCGGGCAAACATTCAGTACTTC. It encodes CASSQTRDRRANIQYF.

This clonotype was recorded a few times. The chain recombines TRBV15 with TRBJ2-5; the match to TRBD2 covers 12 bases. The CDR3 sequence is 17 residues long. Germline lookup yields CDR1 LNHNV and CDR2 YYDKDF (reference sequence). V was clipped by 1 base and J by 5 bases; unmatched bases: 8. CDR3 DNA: TGTGCCACCAGCAGAGTAATGACTAGCGGGGGCAGGGAGACCCAGTACTTC. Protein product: CATSRVMTSGGRETQYF.

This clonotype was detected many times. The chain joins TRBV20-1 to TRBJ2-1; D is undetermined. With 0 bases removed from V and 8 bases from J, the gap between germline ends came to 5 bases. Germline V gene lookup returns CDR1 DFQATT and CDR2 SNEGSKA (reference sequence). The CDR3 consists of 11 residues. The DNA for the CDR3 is TGCAGTGCTAGAGATCGGCATGAGCAGTTCTTC. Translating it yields CSARDRHEQFF.

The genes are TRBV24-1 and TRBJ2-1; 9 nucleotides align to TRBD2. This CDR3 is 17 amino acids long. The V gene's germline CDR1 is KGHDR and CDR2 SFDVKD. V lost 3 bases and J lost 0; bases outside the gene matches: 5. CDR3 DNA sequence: TGTGCCACCAGTGATGGTCGCGGGGGGGACTCCTACAATGAGCAGTTCTTC. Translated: CATSDGRGGDSYNEQFF.

The CDR3 reads CASRRDQAGYNEQFF. For the CDR3, the DNA is TGTGCCAGCAGGAGGGATCAGGCCGGCTACAATGAGCAGTTCTTC. The chain combines TRBV6-2 or TRBV6-3 with TRBJ2-1, with TRBD2 as a possible D gene (5 bases). V was cut by 6 bases and J by 3 bases, with 15 bases left in between. Germline values: CDR1 MNHEY, CDR2 SVGEGT. The CDR3 covers 15 residues.

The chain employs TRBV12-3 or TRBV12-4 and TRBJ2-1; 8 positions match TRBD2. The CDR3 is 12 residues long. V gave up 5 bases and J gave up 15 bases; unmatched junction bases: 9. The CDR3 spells CASSLPGGAPFF. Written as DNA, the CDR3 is TGTGCCAGCAGTCTCCCCGGGGGGGCCCCGTTCTTC.

DNA for the CDR3: TGTGCCACCGGGACAGGGGGGTCTAGCGGGCCAAGAGATACGCAGTATTTT. Translating it yields CATGTGGSSGPRDTQYF. The chain combines TRBV27 with TRBJ2-3, with 11 bases fitting TRBD1. Germline V CDR1 and CDR2: MNHEY, SMNVEV (reference sequence). CDR3 length: 17 residues. V shed 10 bases and J 5 bases; nucleotides not matched to a gene: 17.